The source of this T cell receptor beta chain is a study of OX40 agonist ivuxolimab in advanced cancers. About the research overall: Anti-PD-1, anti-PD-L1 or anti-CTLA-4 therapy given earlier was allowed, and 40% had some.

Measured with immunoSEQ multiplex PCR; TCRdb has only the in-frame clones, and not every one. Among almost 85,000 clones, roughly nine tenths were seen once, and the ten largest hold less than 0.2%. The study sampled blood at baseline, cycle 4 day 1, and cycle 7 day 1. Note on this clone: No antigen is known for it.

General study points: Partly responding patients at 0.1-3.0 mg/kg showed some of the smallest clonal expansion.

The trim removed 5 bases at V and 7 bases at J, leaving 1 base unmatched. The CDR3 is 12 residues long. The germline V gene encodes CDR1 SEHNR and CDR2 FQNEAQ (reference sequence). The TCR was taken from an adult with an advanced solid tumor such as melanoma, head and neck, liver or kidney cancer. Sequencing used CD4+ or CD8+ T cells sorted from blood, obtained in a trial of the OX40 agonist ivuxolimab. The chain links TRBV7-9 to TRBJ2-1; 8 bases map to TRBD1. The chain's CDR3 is CASSTGGNEQFF. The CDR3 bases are TGTGCCAGCAGCACAGGGGGGAATGAGCAGTTCTTC. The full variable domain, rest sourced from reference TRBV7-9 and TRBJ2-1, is DTGVSQNPRHKITKRGQNVTFRCDPISEHNRLYWYRQTLGQGPEFLTYFQNEAQLEKSRLLSDRFSAERPKGSFSTLEIQRTEQGDSAMYLCASSTGGNEQFFGPGTRLTVL.